Below, 7 T cell receptor beta chains from the same sample are listed, as sequenced in a study of T cells in Graves' hyperthyroidism and ophthalmopathy. Amplification yielded TCR beta CDR3 regions, with RNA transcripts as the source. When the TCR CDR3 underwent first-round RT-PCR, the HTBI primer set was used. Each CDR3 protein is one row after TCRdb ran MiXCR on the multiplex PCR reads. The table records 560,000 or so distinct CDR3 sequences, 20% of them present only once. The sequenced sample consisted of blood. These receptor sequences come from a man between 35 and 55 years old with Graves' ophthalmopathy.

V usage is TRBV3-1 and J usage is TRBJ1-2; 10 nucleotides line up with TRBD1. Looked up from germline, CDR1 is LGHDT and CDR2 is YNNKEL (reference sequence). The CDR3 extends over 20 amino acids. J gave up 4 bases and V 0 bases, and 17 bases lay outside the gene matches. CDR3 region: CASSQDRGGETGGEGYGYTF. In DNA form, the CDR3 reads TGTGCCAGCAGCCAAGACCGAGGGGGTGAGACAGGGGGCGAAGGCTATGGCTACACCTTC.

This clonotype was picked up one time. This clone may be a read error of a much larger clone one base away. The chain combines TRBV18 with TRBJ1-1; weak D call: TRBD1 (6 bases). V lost 6 bases, J lost 5 bases, and 22 bases lay in between. Germline V CDR1 and CDR2: KGHSH, LQKENI. The CDR3 length is 16 residues. CDR3 sequence (DNA): TGTGCCAGCTCTCCCACAAGGGGGGTCCTAGAAACTGAAGCTTTCTTT. Residues: CASSPTRGVLETEAFF.

The chain is built from TRBV20-1 and TRBJ1-4, with TRBD1 matching 7 bases. J lost 7 bases, V lost 0 bases, and 8 bases had no gene match. CDR1 and CDR2 from the germline V gene are DFQATT and SNEGSKA (reference sequence). This CDR3 is built from 15 residues. CDR3 nucleotides: TGCAGTGCTAGAGATCTGGGAGGGGGCAGTGAAAAACTGTTTTTT. The encoded protein is CSARDLGGGSEKLFF.

The chain couples TRBV19 to TRBJ1-2; D is possibly TRBD1 (5 bases). This CDR3 is 13 amino acids long. The ends were cut back, 7 bases at V and 4 bases at J, with 13 bases in the middle. Germline CDR1 and CDR2: LNHDA and SQIVND (reference sequence). The CDR3 here is CASTARVGYGYTF. CDR3 DNA sequence: TGTGCCAGTACCGCCAGGGTGGGCTATGGCTACACCTTC.

This chain links TRBV12-5 with TRBJ1-1; D is undetermined. Trimming stripped 0 bases from V and 0 bases from J, with 23 bases between. Germline V CDR1 and CDR2: LGHNT, FRNRAP. This CDR3 is built from 20 residues. DNA for the CDR3: TGTGCTAGTGGTTTGGTACAACCCGGCAGTAAGTCTTGGGTGAACACTGAAGCTTTCTTT. It translates to CASGLVQPGSKSWVNTEAFF.

This clonotype has more than one count but fewer than ten. The chain is built from TRBV4-3 and TRBJ1-1, with D unclear. The CDR3 is 16 amino acids. V lost 1 base and J 5 bases, leaving 17 bases between the germline ends. The germline V gene has CDR1 LGHNA and CDR2 YSLEER. In nucleotides, the CDR3 is TGCGCCAGCAGCCAAGCGCCCGGGGTCTCTGCTACTGAAGCTTTCTTT. Protein product: CASSQAPGVSATEAFF.

This clonotype was seen many times. The gene calls are TRBV28 and TRBJ1-6; 9 nucleotides align to TRBD1. The CDR3 extends over 14 amino acids. After removal of 4 bases from V and 6 bases from J, the junction contained 1 base not matched to a gene. CDR1 and CDR2 from the germline V gene are MDHEN and SYDVKM. CDR3 DNA sequence: TGTGCCAGCAGTTCGGGACAGGGTAATTCACCCCTCCACTTT. Translation gives CASSSGQGNSPLHF.